The 2 T cell receptor beta chains given below trace back to one sample, sequenced in a study of blood T cells in healthy people across ages. It was with a sample-barcoded 5' primer and a J-beta primer mix that a second PCR of about 7 to 12 cycles was run. TCRdb re-analysed the 5' RACE reads in MiXCR, keeping a single row per CDR3 protein. The sample includes approximately 770,000 distinct CDR3 sequences, 58% of them seen just once. Sample: blood. The receptors originated from a man aged 30 to 45 in good health.

This chain connects TRBV10-3 to TRBJ2-1; 9 positions match TRBD1. The end of the DNA aligns better with TRBJ2-7, so the J call may be wrong. CDR1 and CDR2 (germline): ENHRY, SYGVKD. The CDR3 is made up of 15 amino acids. CDR3: CAISDGQGTYNEQYF. CDR3 bases: TGTGCCATCAGTGACGGACAGGGGACCTACAATGAGCAGTACTTC.

The chain recombines TRBV14 with TRBJ2-1; D gene uncertain. Germline assignment: CDR1 SGHDN and CDR2 FVKESK. V was clipped by 5 bases and J by 8 bases, with 16 bases between them. The CDR3 consists of 14 residues. CDR3 in DNA: TGTGCCAGCAGCTTATTGTCAGTTCGGCATGAGCAGTTCTTC. Protein sequence: CASSLLSVRHEQFF.